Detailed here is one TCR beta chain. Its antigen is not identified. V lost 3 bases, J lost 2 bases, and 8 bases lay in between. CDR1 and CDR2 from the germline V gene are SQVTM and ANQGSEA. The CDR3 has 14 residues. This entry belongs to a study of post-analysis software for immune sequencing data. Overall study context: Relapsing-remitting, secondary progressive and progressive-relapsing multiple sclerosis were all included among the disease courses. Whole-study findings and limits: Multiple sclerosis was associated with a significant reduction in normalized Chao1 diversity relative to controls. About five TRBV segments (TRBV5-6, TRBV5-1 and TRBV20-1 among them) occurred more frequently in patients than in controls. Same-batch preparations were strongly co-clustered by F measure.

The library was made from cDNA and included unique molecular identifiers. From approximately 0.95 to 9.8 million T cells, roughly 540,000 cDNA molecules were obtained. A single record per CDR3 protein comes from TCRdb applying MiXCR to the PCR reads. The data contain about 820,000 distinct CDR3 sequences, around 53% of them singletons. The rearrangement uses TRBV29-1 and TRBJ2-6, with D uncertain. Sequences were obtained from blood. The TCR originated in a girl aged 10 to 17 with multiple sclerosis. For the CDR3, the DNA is TGCAGCGTTGAGAGCTGGACTGGGGCCAACGTCCTGACTTTC. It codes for CSVESWTGANVLTF. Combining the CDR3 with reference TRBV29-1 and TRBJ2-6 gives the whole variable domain SAVISQKPSRDICQRGTSLTIQCQVDSQVTMMFWYRQQPGQSLTLIATANQGSEATYESGFVIDKFPISRPNLTFSTLTVSNMSPEDSSIYLCSVESWTGANVLTFGAGSRLTVL.